The 4 T cell receptor beta chains listed next were all sequenced from one sample in a study of regulatory T cells in long-lasting Graves disease. In building TCR beta libraries, iRepertoire HTBI primers were used together with Arm-PCR of CDR3 regions. TCRdb passed the multiplex PCR reads through MiXCR, listing each CDR3 protein once. The sample carries more than 350,000 distinct CDR3 sequences, around a fifth recorded once. As for time point: persistent/refractory GD, antithyroid drugs over 5 years with positive TRAb. From PBMCs, RNA was extracted and then used to make the TCR library. The sequenced sample was peripheral blood mononuclear cells (PBMCs), obtained when the disease was refractory, from a patient treated with antithyroid drugs. The origin of the receptors is a female donor with Graves disease.

The table lists this clonotype with a few counts. CDR3: CASSFSLAVAKNIQYF. In DNA, the CDR3 is TGTGCCAGCAGCTTTTCGCTAGCGGTAGCCAAAAACATTCAGTACTTC. This rearrangement joins TRBV7-2 to TRBJ2-4; the match to TRBD2 covers 7 bases. After removal of 3 bases from V and 0 bases from J, the junction contained 5 bases not matched to a gene. CDR1 is SGHTA, CDR2 FQGNSA, per germline. The CDR3 spans 16 residues.

This clonotype was counted many times. This sequence joins TRBV7-2 and TRBJ2-7; 8 bases match TRBD2. The CDR3 is 15 amino acids. Losses at the gene ends were 5 bases for V and 4 bases for J; bases not matched to a gene: 10. Per the germline V gene, CDR1 is SGHTA and CDR2 is FQGNSA. The CDR3: CASSDQAGVGYEQYF. The CDR3 nucleotides are TGTGCCAGCAGCGATCAAGCGGGAGTAGGGTACGAGCAGTACTTC.

There are many counts of this clonotype. J is TRBJ2-5 and V is TRBV2, with D unresolved. Germline V gene sequence: CDR1 SNHLY, CDR2 FYNNEI. The CDR3 contains 15 residues. The V end lost 3 bases, the J end lost 2 bases, and 13 bases lay between the germline ends. The CDR3 DNA is TGTGCCAGCAGTGATCCCCCGGGTGGGCAAGAGACCCAGTACTTC. It specifies CASSDPPGGQETQYF.

This clonotype has ten or more counts. The chain carries TRBV28 and TRBJ1-1; 8 bases are a match to TRBD1. This CDR3 is 16 amino acids long. Germline CDR1 and CDR2: MDHEN and SYDVKM. V shed 2 bases, J shed 3 bases, and the junction held 8 bases outside the gene matches. The CDR3 region is CASSLGGTGGHTEAFF. Here the CDR3 DNA reads TGTGCCAGCAGTTTAGGCGGGACAGGCGGACACACTGAAGCTTTCTTT.